Following are 27 T cell receptor beta chains from one sample sequenced in a study of shared clonotypes between healthy human individuals. Some clones are missing from TCRdb's copy, which holds only in-frame ones; the method was immunoSEQ multiplex PCR. This table holds around 650,000 clones, around 96% found once. Positively selected for CCR7, the CD45RO-negative cells used as naive CD8 cells excluded terminally differentiated effector memory CD45RA+ cells. The sample comprised naive CD8+ T cells sorted from blood. These receptors were taken from a woman aged 30 to 39 in good health.

The chain's CDR3 is CASGIQGSSEQYF. For the CDR3, the DNA is TGTGCCAGTGGGATACAGGGCAGCTCCGAGCAGTACTTC. The rearrangement uses TRBV19 and TRBJ2-7; TRBD1 is a possible D gene (6 bases). CDR1 is LNHDA and CDR2 is SQIVND in the germline V gene (reference sequence). The CDR3 totals 13 residues. Trimming cost V 8 bases and J 6 bases, with 17 bases left between them.

This chain uses TRBV12-5 with TRBJ1-1; D is unresolved. CDR1 is LGHNT and CDR2 is FRNRAP in the germline V gene. V was trimmed by 2 bases and J by 1 base, leaving 5 bases between them. The CDR3 length is 13 residues. CDR3 in amino acids: CASGLNTNTEAFF. The CDR3 DNA reads TGTGCTAGTGGTTTGAATACGAACACTGAAGCTTTCTTT.

This clone was found a few times. The rearrangement links TRBV7-9 to TRBJ1-1; D gene uncertain. The CDR3 sequence is 12 residues long. Trimming removed 8 bases at V and 1 base at J, with 8 bases between. CDR1 and CDR2 from the germline V gene are SEHNR and FQNEAQ (reference sequence). Written as DNA, the CDR3 is TGTGCCAGCGTATCCGGGAACACTGAAGCTTTCTTT. Its translation: CASVSGNTEAFF.

The rearrangement joins TRBV4-1 to TRBJ2-7; D is unclear. V gave up 0 bases and J gave up 2 bases, with 11 bases separating them. The CDR3 spans 15 residues. Looked up from germline, CDR1 is MGHRA and CDR2 is YSYEKL. This chain's CDR3 is CASSQDLDSPYEQYF. CDR3 coding DNA: TGCGCCAGCAGCCAAGATCTGGATTCCCCCTACGAGCAGTACTTC.

J is TRBJ2-2 and V is TRBV28, with TRBD1 matching 9 bases. CDR1 MDHEN and CDR2 SYDVKM come from the germline V gene. The CDR3 is 17 amino acids. Trimming at V came to 6 bases and at J to 7 bases, leaving 15 bases not matched to a gene. DNA of the CDR3: TGTGCCAGCAGCTTCGACCTCCAAGACAGGGGGAACGGGGAGCTGTTTTTT. Translated: CASSFDLQDRGNGELFF.

As regards this clone: At one boundary the junction diverges from the germline segment, which might be a read error. This chain uses TRBV13 with TRBJ1-5; 10 positions agree with TRBD1. CDR1 and CDR2 from the germline V gene are PRHDT and FYEKMQ (reference sequence). This CDR3 is built from 15 residues. The CDR3 spells CASSLGTGDNQPQHF. The CDR3 nucleotides are TGTGCCAGCAGCCTAGGGACAGGGGACAATCAGCCCCAGCATTTT.

The DNA for the CDR3 is TGTGCCTGGAGTGTAGGTCGGGGTGGGTCGTATAGCAATCAGCCCCAGCATTTT. As protein: CAWSVGRGGSYSNQPQHF. V usage is TRBV30 and J usage is TRBJ1-5; D uncertain. Trimming took 0 bases from V and 0 from J, leaving 18 bases between them. Germline values: CDR1 GTSNPN, CDR2 SVGIG (reference sequence). The CDR3 runs 18 residues.

The V and J genes are TRBV27 and TRBJ2-2; D call uncertain. CDR1 MNHEY and CDR2 SMNVEV come from the germline V gene (reference sequence). The CDR3 has 18 residues. V was pared by 0 bases and J by 3 bases, with 17 bases between. The CDR3: CASSLSPKQLGDTGELFF. The CDR3 region has the DNA TGTGCCAGCAGTTTATCCCCGAAGCAATTAGGTGACACCGGGGAGCTGTTTTTT.

This clone was detected only once. The genes are TRBV19 and TRBJ2-6; D is unresolved. The germline V gene encodes CDR1 LNHDA and CDR2 SQIVND (reference sequence). The CDR3 has 16 residues. V lost 1 base, J lost 0 bases, and 7 bases lay in between. CDR3 sequence reads: CASSIVWASGANVLTF. The DNA of the CDR3 is TGTGCCAGTAGTATAGTTTGGGCCTCTGGGGCCAACGTCCTGACTTTC.

The genes are TRBV11-3 and TRBJ1-1; possibly TRBD1 for D (6 bases). Germline assignment: CDR1 SGHNT and CDR2 YENEEA. The ends were cut back, 6 bases at V and 3 bases at J, with 20 bases in the middle. This CDR3 contains 16 residues. The CDR3 bases are TGTGCCAGCAGTCGCCTTCAGGGGCTGCGGGACACTGAAGCTTTCTTT. Its protein product is CASSRLQGLRDTEAFF.

This clone was seen just once. The chain uses TRBV6-6 and TRBJ2-7; D gene ambiguous. V was cut by 0 bases and J by 3 bases, with 6 bases left in between. Per the germline V gene, CDR1 is MNHNY and CDR2 is SVGAGI (reference sequence). The CDR3 covers 13 residues. CDR3 nucleotides: TGTGCCAGCAGTTACTCGGCCAGCTACGAGCAGTACTTC. It specifies CASSYSASYEQYF.

With respect to this clone: The sample carries other DNA sequences with the same CDR3. The chain couples TRBV7-8 to TRBJ2-2, with 9 bases identical to TRBD2. Germline-derived CDR1 and CDR2 are SGHVS and FQNEAQ. This CDR3 is built from 16 residues. The ends lost 5 bases at V and 2 bases at J; junction bases unmatched: 6. In DNA form, the CDR3 reads TGTGCCAGCAGCCTGAGACTAGCGGCTAACACCGGGGAGCTGTTTTTT. The encoded protein is CASSLRLAANTGELFF.

This chain uses TRBV7-9 with TRBJ2-3; D remains unclear. V dropped 2 bases and J dropped 3 bases, with 12 bases sitting between them. CDR3 length: 15 amino acids. Germline CDR1 is SEHNR and CDR2 is FQNEAQ (reference sequence). For the CDR3, the DNA is TGTGCCAGCAGCTTATCTGTTAGTGGGACAGATACGCAGTATTTT. This sequence encodes CASSLSVSGTDTQYF. The variable domain in full, completed from reference TRBV7-9 and TRBJ2-3, reads DTGVSQNPRHKITKRGQNVTFRCDPISEHNRLYWYRQTLGQGPEFLTYFQNEAQLEKSRLLSDRFSAERPKGSFSTLEIQRTEQGDSAMYLCASSLSVSGTDTQYFGPGTRLTVL.

The V gene is TRBV5-6, the J gene TRBJ2-2, with TRBD2 identical over 7 bases. CDR3 size: 14 residues. Losses at the gene ends were 4 bases for V and 6 bases for J; bases not matched to a gene: 6. Germline V gene sequence: CDR1 SGHDT, CDR2 YYEEEE. The CDR3 sequence is CASSGGSTPGELFF. CDR3 bases: TGTGCCAGCAGCGGCGGGAGTACACCCGGGGAGCTGTTTTTT.

The chain is built from TRBV13 and TRBJ2-7; 7 bases are a match to TRBD2. J gave up 6 bases and V 6 bases, and 14 bases lay outside the gene matches. This CDR3 contains 15 residues. The germline V gene has CDR1 PRHDT and CDR2 FYEKMQ (reference sequence). The DNA for the CDR3 is TGTGCCAGCAGTCCCGCGGGAGAGGGGTTTGGCGAGCAGTACTTC. Translated: CASSPAGEGFGEQYF.

This chain joins TRBV25-1 and TRBJ2-7; a possible D gene is TRBD2 (5 bases). From germline, CDR1 is MGHDK and CDR2 SYGVNS. V lost 7 bases and J 2 bases, leaving 6 bases between the germline ends. CDR3 length: 11 amino acids. CDR3 amino acids: CASTGAYEQYF. As DNA, the CDR3 is TGTGCCAGCACCGGGGCCTACGAGCAGTACTTC.

J is TRBJ2-6 and V is TRBV29-1; tentatively, D is TRBD2 (5 bases). V was clipped by 0 bases and J by 0 bases, with 9 bases between them. Germline CDR1 SQVTM, CDR2 ANQGSEA. This CDR3 contains 16 residues. The CDR3 DNA is TGCAGCGTTGAAGATATCCGGGACTCTGGGGCCAACGTCCTGACTTTC. Translation: CSVEDIRDSGANVLTF.

The rearrangement joins TRBV27 to TRBJ2-3; 13 bases map to TRBD2. Losses at the gene ends were 4 bases for V and 8 bases for J; bases not matched to a gene: 6. CDR3 length equals 15 residues. Germline CDR1 is MNHEY and CDR2 is SMNVEV (reference sequence). CDR3 in amino acids: CASSSGTSGAGTQYF. CDR3 DNA sequence: TGTGCCAGCAGTTCGGGGACTAGCGGGGCGGGTACGCAGTATTTT.

The rearrangement links TRBV10-2 to TRBJ2-7, with TRBD2 matching over 10 bases. Trimming took 7 bases from V and 3 from J; bases not matched to a gene: 18. Per the germline V gene, CDR1 is WSHSY and CDR2 is SAAADI. This CDR3 is 18 amino acids long. The CDR3 sequence: CASTRGLADNVGIYEQYF. In DNA form, the CDR3 reads TGCGCCAGCACCCGTGGACTAGCGGACAACGTCGGAATCTACGAGCAGTACTTC.

In the case of this clone: Compared with germline, one end of the junction differs, possibly owing to a read error. The chain is built from TRBV7-9 and TRBJ1-2; TRBD1 matches 8 bases. The CDR3 loop spans 11 amino acids. From germline, CDR1 is SEHNR and CDR2 FQNEAQ (reference sequence). The CDR3 region has the DNA TGTGCCAGCAGCCGACAGGGGTTACTACACTTC. Its protein product is CASSRQGLLHF.

The chain links TRBV6-5 to TRBJ1-2; possible D gene TRBD1, 5 bases. Trimming removed 6 bases from V and 6 bases from J, with 17 bases in between. The CDR3 extends over 14 amino acids. Germline V lookup: CDR1 MNHEY, CDR2 SVGAGI. CDR3 residues: CASSPQAGENGYTF. CDR3 DNA sequence: TGTGCCAGCAGCCCCCAGGCGGGGGAGAATGGCTACACCTTC.

The rearrangement links TRBV27 to TRBJ2-7; 10 positions match TRBD2. V gave up 5 bases and J gave up 4 bases; unmatched junction bases: 8. Germline V gene sequence: CDR1 MNHEY, CDR2 SMNVEV (reference sequence). The CDR3 is made up of 15 amino acids. The DNA of the CDR3 is TGTGCCAGCAGTCCTCGACTAGCGGGTGGGTACGAGCAGTACTTC. Its protein is CASSPRLAGGYEQYF.

The chain joins TRBV2 to TRBJ2-1; D assignment may be TRBD1 or TRBD2 (5 bases each). Between the trimmed V and J ends, which lost 4 bases and 8 bases, there was a span of 18 bases. Germline CDR1 SNHLY, CDR2 FYNNEI. This CDR3 spans 15 amino acids. Here the CDR3 DNA reads TGTGCCAGCAGTGCCTGGACCCCGGTGGGGGATGAGCAGTTCTTC. Its translation is CASSAWTPVGDEQFF.

The chain combines TRBV4-1 with TRBJ2-7; no firm D call. The V and J ends lost 0 bases and 0 bases respectively, with 9 bases between them. The CDR3 consists of 15 residues. The germline V gene has CDR1 MGHRA and CDR2 YSYEKL. CDR3 protein: CASSQDPGSSYEQYF. The DNA of the CDR3 is TGCGCCAGCAGCCAAGATCCGGGCAGCTCCTACGAGCAGTACTTC.

On this clone: The sample has other DNA sequences that encode this CDR3 too. The chain combines TRBV5-4 with TRBJ1-1, with D unresolved. The germline gives CDR1 SGHNT, CDR2 YYREEE (reference sequence). Trimming removed 5 bases at V and 2 bases at J, with 10 bases between. This CDR3 region has 13 residues. The CDR3 DNA reads TGTGCCAGCAGTTTTGATGGAAACACTGAAGCTTTCTTT. It specifies CASSFDGNTEAFF.

The chain couples TRBV7-2 to TRBJ2-2; TRBD2 aligns across 13 bases. Germline V gives CDR1 SGHTA, CDR2 FQGNSA. V trimming: 0 bases; J trimming: 1 base; junction bases outside the gene matches: 8. This CDR3 has 20 residues. CDR3 coding DNA: TGTGCCAGCAGCTTAGCGGGGTCGGGACTAGCGGGATTGAACACCGGGGAGCTGTTTTTT. Residues: CASSLAGSGLAGLNTGELFF.

This rearrangement joins TRBV6-1 to TRBJ1-4; D is undetermined. Germline V lookup: CDR1 MNHNS, CDR2 SASEGT. V lost 6 bases and J 8 bases, leaving 4 bases between the germline ends. CDR3 length equals 10 residues. The CDR3 loop reads CASRGEKLFF. The CDR3 DNA reads as TGTGCCAGCAGGGGCGAAAAACTGTTTTTT.